The entry below describes one TCR beta chain. Its antigen remains unknown. These data come from a study of T cell responses to AZD1222 COVID-19 vaccine. Sequencing was performed with immunoSEQ multiplex PCR; in TCRdb, only in-frame clones are kept and a portion is missing. The table includes about 110,000 clones, roughly 90% detected once. Whole-study findings and limits: Only five to seven AZD1222 recipients were seropositive at baseline. Vaccine-related CD4 TCRs covered spike, predominating at 160-218 and 743-854. The donor group comprised mostly white British people and more females; the analysis possibly underestimated clonal diversity. Unmutated variant regions are reportedly targeted by nearly half of spike-specific TCRs.

V was pared by 4 bases and J by 1 base, with 14 bases between. The CDR3 totals 16 residues. Germline CDR1 is SGHTA and CDR2 is FQGTGA. The rearrangement links TRBV7-3 to TRBJ2-1; D remains ambiguous. The sequenced sample was peripheral blood, obtained on day 0 of AZD1222 vaccination. This clonotype was sampled from an adult in good health. CDR3 residues: CASSSRGSRSYNEQFF. For the CDR3, the DNA is TGTGCCAGCAGCTCCCGTGGTAGCAGATCCTACAATGAGCAGTTCTTC.